The 21 T cell receptor beta chains listed next were all sequenced from one sample in a study of vaccination effects on CD4 cells after COVID-19. TCRdb keeps only in-frame clones here, not all; method: immunoSEQ multiplex PCR. The repertoire holds roughly 42,000 clones, with around 68% as singletons. These receptors' targets are unknown. Prior to sequencing, the ViraFEST assay stimulated PBMC with viral peptide pools, which expanded the antigen-specific CD4+ T cells. Scientists isolated CD4+ T cells after a roughly nine-day culture period ended. The vaccine recipients had no prior SARS-CoV-2 infection, with negative nucleocapsid antibodies. Sequencing used CD4+ T cells from PBMCs cultured with HCoV-OC43 spike peptides, obtained before COVID-19 vaccination. Noted subset: HCoV-OC43 spike overlapping peptide pool stimulation. These receptors were obtained from a human donor who received a COVID-19 vaccine.

This sequence joins TRBV15 and TRBJ2-7, with 9 positions matching TRBD2. CDR1 is LNHNV and CDR2 is YYDKDF in the germline V gene (reference sequence). The CDR3 is made up of 15 amino acids. V was clipped by 0 bases and J by 6 bases; unmatched bases: 6. This CDR3 reads CATSREREGWSEQYF. In DNA, the CDR3 is TGTGCCACCAGCAGAGAGCGGGAGGGATGGAGCGAGCAGTACTTC.

The chain carries TRBV5-1 and TRBJ2-3; D is perhaps TRBD2 (6 bases). The CDR3 loop spans 16 amino acids. Germline V lookup: CDR1 SGHRS, CDR2 YFSETQ. V was cut by 5 bases and J by 1 base, with 17 bases left in between. For the CDR3, the DNA is TGCGCCAGCAGTCTCGATGCTAGCGTGGGCACAGATACGCAGTATTTT. It codes for CASSLDASVGTDTQYF.

This clone was observed a few times. The rearrangement joins TRBV2 to TRBJ1-5; D is undetermined. The germline V gene has CDR1 SNHLY and CDR2 FYNNEI. This CDR3 is built from 16 residues. V shed 5 bases and J shed 0 bases, with 14 bases lying between them. The CDR3 is CASSLGTRDSNQPQHF. In nucleotides, the CDR3 is TGTGCCAGCAGTCTCGGAACGAGAGATAGCAATCAGCCCCAGCATTTT.

The count of this clone is one. In DNA, the CDR3 is TGTGCCAGCAGCTTCGCCTGGGGGACTAGCGGCACAGATACGCAGTATTTT. Protein product: CASSFAWGTSGTDTQYF. The V gene is TRBV7-9, the J gene TRBJ2-3, with 10 bases identical to TRBD2. V was clipped by 3 bases and J by 1 base; unmatched bases: 7. This CDR3 spans 17 amino acids. Germline V CDR1 and CDR2: SEHNR, FQNEAQ (reference sequence).

V and J are TRBV11-2 and TRBJ1-1; D gene uncertain. Trimming took 5 bases from V and 7 from J, leaving 20 bases between them. CDR3 length: 15 residues. Germline CDR1 is SGHAT and CDR2 is FQNNGV. The CDR3 DNA follows: TGTGCCAGCAGCCTCAGCCCCAAAGTGTTGGGTGAAGCTTTCTTT. This sequence encodes CASSLSPKVLGEAFF.

This clone was detected a few times. The chain employs TRBV28 and TRBJ1-1, with TRBD1 matching over 10 bases. CDR1 is MDHEN and CDR2 is SYDVKM in the germline V gene. CDR3 length: 15 residues. J lost 4 bases, V lost 6 bases, and 8 bases had no gene match. CDR3: CASSPYRTGGTEAFF. DNA for the CDR3: TGTGCCAGCAGCCCCTATAGGACAGGGGGCACTGAAGCTTTCTTT.

The J gene is TRBJ2-3, the V gene TRBV4-1, with 10 bases identical to TRBD2. The CDR3 sequence is 16 residues long. The germline CDR1 and CDR2 sequences are MGHRA and YSYEKL. V was pared by 2 bases and J by 3 bases, with 5 bases of the junction left unmatched. CDR3 in DNA: TGCGCCAGCAGCCAACCGGGACTAGCGATGACAGATACGCAGTATTTT. The encoded protein is CASSQPGLAMTDTQYF.

The chain links TRBV6-1 to TRBJ1-2; 7 bases are shared with TRBD1. This CDR3 has 14 amino acids. The V gene end was trimmed by 0 bases and the J gene end by 7 bases; junction bases not matched to a gene: 5. Germline CDR1 MNHNS, CDR2 SASEGT. Written as DNA, the CDR3 is TGTGCCAGCAGTGAAGCGCCGGCAGGGGGTGGCTACACCTTC. Its translation: CASSEAPAGGGYTF.

The V call is TRBV29-1, the J call TRBJ2-5, with D hard to call. CDR1 and CDR2 (germline): SQVTM, ANQGSEA. The CDR3 runs 11 residues. Trimming took 4 bases from V and 2 from J, leaving 5 bases between them. Here the CDR3 reads CSVARQETQYF. CDR3 DNA: TGCAGCGTTGCCCGTCAAGAGACCCAGTACTTC.

The chain uses TRBV9 and TRBJ2-7, with 8 bases matching TRBD1. Germline V gene data show CDR1 as SGDLS and CDR2 as YYNGEE. V shed 4 bases, J shed 3 bases, and the junction held 6 bases outside the gene matches. The CDR3 runs to 14 residues. CDR3 residues: CASSPQGALYEQYF. DNA for the CDR3: TGTGCCAGCAGCCCCCAGGGGGCTCTCTACGAGCAGTACTTC.

This chain connects TRBV6-6 to TRBJ2-1, with TRBD2 matching over 16 bases. The CDR3 covers 15 residues. The germline V gene has CDR1 MNHNY and CDR2 SVGAGI (reference sequence). Germline trimming cut 6 bases from V and 9 bases from J; bases unmatched to any gene: 5. This chain's CDR3 is CASRGLAGGRSEQFF. The CDR3 region has the DNA TGTGCCAGCAGGGGACTAGCGGGGGGGCGGAGTGAGCAGTTCTTC.

The rearrangement links TRBV4-1 to TRBJ2-3; no clear D gene. Germline loops: CDR1 MGHRA, CDR2 YSYEKL. Trimming shortened V by 0 bases and J by 10 bases, and 11 bases separated the two germline ends. The CDR3 totals 13 residues. CDR3 sequence: CASSQERIEAQYF. DNA of the CDR3: TGCGCCAGCAGCCAAGAAAGGATTGAGGCGCAGTATTTT.

In this sample, this clone turned up a few times. For the CDR3, the DNA is TGTGCCAGCAGCCAGGGGAACATCTATGGCTACACCTTC. Translation: CASSQGNIYGYTF. The chain joins TRBV3-1 (or the pseudogene TRBV3-2) to TRBJ1-2; D unresolved. The ends were cut back, 3 bases at V and 4 bases at J, with 9 bases in the middle. Germline assignment: CDR1 LGHDT and CDR2 YNNKEL (reference sequence). There are 13 residues in the CDR3.

J is TRBJ2-1 and V is TRBV29-1; maybe TRBD2 (6 bases). The CDR3 contains 12 residues. The germline CDR1 and CDR2 sequences are SQVTM and ANQGSEA. V was clipped by 3 bases and J by 10 bases, with 13 bases between them. Here the CDR3 DNA reads TGCAGCGTTGAGGAGGGCTACCGCGAGCAGTTCTTC. Its protein product is CSVEEGYREQFF.

V and J are TRBV7-3 and TRBJ2-1; TRBD2 might be the D (6 bases). Germline V gene data show CDR1 as SGHTA and CDR2 as FQGTGA. The V end was cut by 4 bases, the J end by 5 bases, with 9 bases between. The CDR3 contains 13 residues. The CDR3 DNA sequence: TGTGCCAGCAGCTGGGGAGGAAACAATGAGCAGTTCTTC. It is translated as CASSWGGNNEQFF.

A single count supports this clone. This rearrangement joins TRBV7-2 to TRBJ2-1; 13 nucleotides match TRBD2. The CDR3 is made up of 16 amino acids. Germline CDR1 and CDR2: SGHTA and FQGNSA. J lost 7 bases, V lost 4 bases, and 7 bases had no gene match. The CDR3 DNA reads TGTGCCAGCAGCTCGCCGGGACTAGCGGGATCGAATGAGCAGTTCTTC. Translated, it gives CASSSPGLAGSNEQFF.

The chain recombines TRBV7-3 with TRBJ2-1, with 8 bases lining up with TRBD1. This CDR3 region has 16 residues. V gave up 5 bases and J gave up 1 base; unmatched junction bases: 7. Per germline, CDR1 SGHTA and CDR2 FQGTGA. In DNA form, the CDR3 reads TGTGCCAGCAGCCCACGGACAGGGAATTCCTACAATGAGCAGTTCTTC. Its translation: CASSPRTGNSYNEQFF.

In its sample, this clone was seen once. J is TRBJ2-7 and V is TRBV5-1; 9 bases match TRBD1. The CDR3 covers 15 residues. The V and J ends lost 2 bases and 4 bases, in that order; junction bases with no gene match: 7. Germline V gene lookup returns CDR1 SGHRS and CDR2 YFSETQ. This CDR3 is CASSLNGQGWYEQYF. The CDR3 nucleotides are TGCGCCAGCAGCTTAAATGGACAGGGGTGGTACGAGCAGTACTTC.

The V call is TRBV2, the J call TRBJ2-2; D is possibly TRBD1 (6 bases). Germline lookup yields CDR1 SNHLY and CDR2 FYNNEI. The CDR3 has 14 amino acids. The germline V and J ends were trimmed by 8 bases and 3 bases, with 13 bases remaining between them. CDR3 in DNA: TGTGCCAGCTCCCTAAAGGGGGACACCGGGGAGCTGTTTTTT. It yields the protein CASSLKGDTGELFF.

V gene TRBV5-6 combines with J gene TRBJ2-1; 10 nucleotides match TRBD2. V lost 2 bases and J lost 7; bases outside the gene matches: 9. This CDR3 has 16 residues. Germline CDR1 and CDR2: SGHDT and YYEEEE. The CDR3 DNA reads TGTGCCAGCAGCTTTAAGACTAGCGGGCGAGTGAATGAGCAGTTCTTC. Residues: CASSFKTSGRVNEQFF.

This clone was seen more than once but under ten times. V and J are TRBV27 and TRBJ1-1; 7 nucleotides align to TRBD1. Germline V gives CDR1 MNHEY, CDR2 SMNVEV (reference sequence). V trimming: 6 bases; J trimming: 4 bases; junction bases outside the gene matches: 5. This CDR3 comprises 13 residues. The CDR3 sequence is CASSRQGSTEAFF. The CDR3 DNA is TGTGCCAGCAGCCGACAGGGAAGCACTGAAGCTTTCTTT.